These 9 T cell receptor beta chains originate from one sample sequenced in a study of cytomegalovirus exposure and HLA in healthy donors. The PCR ran on 60 Vbeta and 13 Jbeta primers. Profiling relied on immunoSEQ multiplex PCR, and the TCRdb table lists in-frame clones only, not all of them. Among 30,000 to 40,000 clones listed, about 70% were seen once. What was sequenced was PBMCs. All receptors come from a man between 25 and 39 years old in good health and CMV-seronegative.

The chain recombines TRBV28 with TRBJ2-7, with D unresolved. CDR1 MDHEN and CDR2 SYDVKM come from the germline V gene. CDR3 length: 15 residues. V was trimmed by 1 base and J by 0 bases, leaving 10 bases between them. DNA of the CDR3: TGTGCCAGCAGTTTATTGGGCTTAAGCTCCTACGAGCAGTACTTC. It codes for CASSLLGLSSYEQYF.

This clone was recorded at least ten times. This chain connects TRBV6-1 to TRBJ2-7, with D uncertain. Trimming took 4 bases from V and 4 from J, leaving 5 bases between them. The CDR3 loop spans 11 amino acids. Germline loops: CDR1 MNHNS, CDR2 SASEGT. DNA of the CDR3: TGTGCCAGCAGTGTACAATACGAGCAGTACTTC. Its translation is CASSVQYEQYF.

The chain combines TRBV4-3 with TRBJ1-6, with no clear D. The CDR3 is made up of 19 amino acids. V lost 0 bases and J 1 base, leaving 16 bases between the germline ends. CDR1 and CDR2 from the germline V gene are LGHNA and YSLEER. CDR3 protein: CASSQDREGVGSYNSPLHF. CDR3 nucleotide sequence: TGCGCCAGCAGCCAAGATCGGGAGGGAGTTGGGTCCTATAATTCACCCCTCCACTTT.

The chain carries TRBV5-1 and TRBJ2-7, with unresolved D. The CDR3 is made up of 13 amino acids. Germline CDR1 and CDR2: SGHRS and YFSETQ. The V and J ends lost 0 bases and 2 bases respectively, with 6 bases between them. CDR3 nucleotide sequence: TGCGCCAGCAGCTTGGAACAAACCTACGAGCAGTACTTC. It codes for CASSLEQTYEQYF.

The sample holds one count of this clone. The J gene is TRBJ2-1, the V gene TRBV6-4; TRBD2 might be the D (7 bases). Germline CDR1 reads MRHNA; CDR2 reads SNTAGT. Trimming stripped 6 bases from V and 11 bases from J, with 20 bases between. This CDR3 has 14 residues. The CDR3 here is CASRGEQGRGKQFF. The CDR3 DNA reads as TGTGCCAGCAGGGGGGAGCAGGGGCGGGGGAAGCAGTTCTTC.

This clone was detected only a few times. V and J are TRBV10-3 and TRBJ2-1, with TRBD2 matching 7 bases. The V gene's germline CDR1 is ENHRY and CDR2 SYGVKD. This CDR3 is 14 amino acids long. Trimming took 8 bases from V and 5 from J; bases not matched to a gene: 9. The chain's CDR3 is CAIGSAGKNNEQFF. The CDR3 DNA reads as TGTGCCATCGGCTCAGCGGGGAAGAACAATGAGCAGTTCTTC.

The V call is TRBV7-9, the J call TRBJ1-5; 9 bases align to TRBD1. This CDR3 is built from 15 residues. V dropped 4 bases and J dropped 6; count of bases not matched to a gene: 7. CDR1 SEHNR and CDR2 FQNEAQ come from the germline V gene (reference sequence). The CDR3 is CASSSGQGTGQPQHF. The CDR3 nucleotides are TGTGCCAGCAGCTCGGGACAGGGCACCGGTCAGCCCCAGCATTTT.

The rearrangement uses TRBV18 and TRBJ2-3; weak D call: TRBD2 (6 bases). This CDR3 spans 16 amino acids. Per germline, CDR1 KGHSH and CDR2 LQKENI. V lost 1 base to trimming and J lost 3 bases, with 14 bases between them. The CDR3 loop reads CASSPRALAGTDTQYF. DNA of the CDR3: TGTGCCAGCTCACCACGCGCGTTGGCGGGAACAGATACGCAGTATTTT.

The chain couples TRBV7-2 to TRBJ1-2; no reliable D call. The CDR3 is made up of 16 amino acids. Germline V lookup: CDR1 SGHTA, CDR2 FQGNSA. V was clipped by 5 bases and J by 4 bases, with 20 bases between them. The CDR3 loop is CASSPGPPGEGYGYTF. The CDR3 DNA is TGTGCCAGCAGCCCCGGGCCACCCGGGGAGGGCTATGGCTACACCTTC.